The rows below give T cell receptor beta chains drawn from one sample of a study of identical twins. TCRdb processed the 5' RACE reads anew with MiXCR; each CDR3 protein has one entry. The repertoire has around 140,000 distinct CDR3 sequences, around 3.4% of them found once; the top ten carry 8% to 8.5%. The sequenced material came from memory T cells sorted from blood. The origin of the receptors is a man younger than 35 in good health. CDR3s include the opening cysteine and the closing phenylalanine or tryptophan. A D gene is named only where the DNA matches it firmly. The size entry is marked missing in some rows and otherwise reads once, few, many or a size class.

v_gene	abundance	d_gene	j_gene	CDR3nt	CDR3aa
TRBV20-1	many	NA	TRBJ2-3	TGCAGTGCGGAGGGGGTCGAAGATACGCAGTATTTT	CSAEGVEDTQYF
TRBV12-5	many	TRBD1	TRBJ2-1	TGTGCTAGTGGCCTGGGACAGGTAGTTGAGCAGTTCTTC	CASGLGQVVEQFF
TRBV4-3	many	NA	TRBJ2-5	TGCGCCAGCAGCCAAGATCCATACAGGGAAGAGACCCAGTACTTC	CASSQDPYREETQYF
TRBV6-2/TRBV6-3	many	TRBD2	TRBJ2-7	TGTGCCAGCAGAGCTAGCGGGTTTGGGGAGCAGTACTTC	CASRASGFGEQYF
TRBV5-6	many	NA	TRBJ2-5	TGTGCCAGCAGCCCCGGGACACGTCGGGGGACCCAGTACTTC	CASSPGTRRGTQYF
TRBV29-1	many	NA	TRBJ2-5	TGCAGCGTTGAAGGGGAGACCCAGTACTTC	CSVEGETQYF
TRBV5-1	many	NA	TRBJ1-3	TGCGCCAGCAGCTTGCAGAACTCTGGAAACACCATATATTTT	CASSLQNSGNTIYF
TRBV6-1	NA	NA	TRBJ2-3	TGTGCCAGTAGCGGACCGAGCACAGATACGCAGTATTTT	CASSGPSTDTQYF
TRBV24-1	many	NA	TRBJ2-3	TGTGCCACCAGTGATTTGCGATTGCTGGGACTCATTACGCAGTATTTT	CATSDLRLLGLITQYF
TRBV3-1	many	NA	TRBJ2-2	TGTGCCAGCAGCCAAGATAGGGCAGCCGGGGAGCTGTTTTTT	CASSQDRAAGELFF
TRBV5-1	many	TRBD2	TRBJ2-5	TGCGCCAGCAGCTTAAGCGGGAGACGGGAGACCCAGTACTTC	CASSLSGRRETQYF
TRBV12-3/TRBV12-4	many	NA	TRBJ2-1	TGTGCCAGCAGTACTAGGAACTACAATGAGCAGTTCTTC	CASSTRNYNEQFF
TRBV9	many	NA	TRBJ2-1	TGTGCCAGCAGCCCCTGGTTTGGGGGGAGCTCCTACAATGAGCAGTTCTTC	CASSPWFGGSSYNEQFF
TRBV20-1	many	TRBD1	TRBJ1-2	TGCAGTGCTAGAGATGATAGGGGGCGGACTAACTATGGCTACACCTTC	CSARDDRGRTNYGYTF
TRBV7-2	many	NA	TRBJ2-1	TGTGCCAGCAGCTTCTCCAGCAGCTCCTACAATGAGCAGTTCTTC	CASSFSSSSYNEQFF
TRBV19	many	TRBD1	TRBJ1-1	TGTGCCAGTAGTCCCGGACAGGTTAGGAACACTGAAGCTTTCTTT	CASSPGQVRNTEAFF
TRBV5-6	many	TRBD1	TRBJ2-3	TGTGCCAGCAGCTTGGCGGGACAGGGCTTAGCAGATACGCAGTATTTT	CASSLAGQGLADTQYF
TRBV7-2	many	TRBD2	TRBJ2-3	TGTGCCAGCAGCTTAGCCCTAGCGGGAGGCACAGATACGCAGTATTTT	CASSLALAGGTDTQYF
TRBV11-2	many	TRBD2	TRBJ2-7	TGTGCCAGCAGCCCTAGGGCCCCGGTGGCTAGCGGGAGGGCCTACGAGCAGTACTTC	CASSPRAPVASGRAYEQYF
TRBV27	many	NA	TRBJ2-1	TGTGCCAGCAAGGGTTGGTGGAACAATGAGCAGTTCTTC	CASKGWWNNEQFF
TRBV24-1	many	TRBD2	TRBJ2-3	TGTGCCACCAGTGATTATACTAGCGGGAGCGGAGATACGCAGTATTTT	CATSDYTSGSGDTQYF
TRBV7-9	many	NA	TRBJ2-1	TGTGCCAGCAGCTTAGCTACACTGTCCTACAATGAGCAGTTCTTC	CASSLATLSYNEQFF
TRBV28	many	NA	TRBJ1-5	TGTGCCAGCAGTTTACTCGACGGAAGCAATCAGCCCCAGCATTTT	CASSLLDGSNQPQHF
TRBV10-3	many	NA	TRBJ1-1	TGTGCCATCAGTGCGGACAGTCTGAACACTGAAGCTTTCTTT	CAISADSLNTEAFF
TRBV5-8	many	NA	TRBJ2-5	TGTGCCAGCAGCTACGGGCCTACTGCGGGAGAGACCCAGTACTTC	CASSYGPTAGETQYF
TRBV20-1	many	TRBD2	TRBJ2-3	TGCAGTGCTAGAGGACTAGCCCGAGGGACAGATACGCAGTATTTT	CSARGLARGTDTQYF
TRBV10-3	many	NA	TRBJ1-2	TGTGCCATCAGTGAGTCGAGGGAGGGATTTGATGGCTACACCTTC	CAISESREGFDGYTF
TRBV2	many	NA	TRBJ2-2	TGTGCCAGCAGGGGGAACACCGGGGAGCTGTTTTTT	CASRGNTGELFF
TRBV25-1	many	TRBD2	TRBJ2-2	TGTGCCAGCAGTGAATCGCGGATAGCGGGAGGTCCCCACACCGGGGAGCTGTTTTTT	CASSESRIAGGPHTGELFF